What follows is one TCR beta chain and its context. Its matching antigen is unknown. The data belong to a study of shared clonotypes between healthy human individuals. Per germline, CDR1 GTSNPN and CDR2 SVGIG (reference sequence). V lost 8 bases and J 5 bases, leaving 16 bases between the germline ends. This CDR3 has 13 amino acids. Only Caucasian adults living in Nashville, Tennessee served as donors. Study-level points and caveats: Sampling involved blood alone; tissue repertoires likely differ. Generation probabilities of non-shared clonotypes were lower (relative to those shared by all four donors).

The table came from immunoSEQ multiplex PCR; TCRdb's copy has only in-frame clones and leaves some out. The data hold 150,000 to 200,000 clones, with approximately 61% observed a single time. The TCR was taken from a man aged 25-40 years in good health. The sample comprised memory CD4+ T cells sorted from blood. Sample subset: CD45RA-negative fraction. This sequence joins TRBV30 and TRBJ2-1; weak D call: TRBD2 (5 bases). The CDR3 coding sequence is TGTGCCCGGGAAGGCGGAGCCAACAATGAGCAGTTCTTC. Translated, it gives CAREGGANNEQFF. Using reference TRBV30 and TRBJ2-1 for the parts outside the CDR3, the full variable domain is SQTIHQWPATLVQPVGSPLSLECTVEGTSNPNLYWYRQAAGRGLQLLFYSVGIGQISSEVPQNLSASRPQDRQFILSSKKLLLSDSGFYLCAREGGANNEQFFGPGTRLTVL.